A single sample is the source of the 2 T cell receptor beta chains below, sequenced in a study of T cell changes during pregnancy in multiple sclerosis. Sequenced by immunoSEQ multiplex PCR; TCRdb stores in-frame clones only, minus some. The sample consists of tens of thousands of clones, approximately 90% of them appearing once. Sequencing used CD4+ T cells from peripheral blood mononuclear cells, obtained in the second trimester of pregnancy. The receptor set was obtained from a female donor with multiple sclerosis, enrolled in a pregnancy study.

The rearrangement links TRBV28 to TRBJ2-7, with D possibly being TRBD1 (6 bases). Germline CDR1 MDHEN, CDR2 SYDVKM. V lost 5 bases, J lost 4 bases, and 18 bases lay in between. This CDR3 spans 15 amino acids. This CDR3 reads CASSQPKQGRYEQYF. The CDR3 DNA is TGTGCCAGCAGTCAACCAAAACAGGGCCGTTACGAGCAGTACTTC.

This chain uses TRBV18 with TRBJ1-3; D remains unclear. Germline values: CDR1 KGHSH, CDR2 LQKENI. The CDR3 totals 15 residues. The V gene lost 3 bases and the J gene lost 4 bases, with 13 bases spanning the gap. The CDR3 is CASSPLDYRGNTIYF. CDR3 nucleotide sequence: TGTGCCAGCTCACCGCTTGACTACAGAGGAAACACCATATATTTT. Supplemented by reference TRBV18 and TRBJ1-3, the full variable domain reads NAGVMQNPRHLVRRRGQEARLRCSPMKGHSHVYWYRQLPEEGLKFMVYLQKENIIDESGMPKERFSAEFPKEGPSILRIQQVVRGDSAAYFCASSPLDYRGNTIYFGEGSWLTVV.